Here is one T cell receptor (beta chain) with its context. The antigen remains undetermined. The data belong to a study of cytomegalovirus exposure and HLA in healthy donors. Whole-study findings and limits: Overall, 164 TCR beta chains were annotated as cytomegalovirus-associated. Sequencing depth across donors, presence/absence analyses assumed, was roughly uniform.

Primers for the PCR totalled 60 Vbeta and 13 Jbeta. The repertoire was sequenced with immunoSEQ multiplex PCR; TCRdb's copy has only in-frame clones and lacks some. The top ten clones hold more than 2% of a sample with about 150,000 clones, 80% to 90% of them seen once. This CDR3 is 14 amino acids long. Germline V gives CDR1 MDHEN, CDR2 SYDVKM. Trimming removed 7 bases at V and 9 bases at J, with 19 bases between. This sequence joins TRBV28 and TRBJ1-5; perhaps TRBD1 as D (5 bases). This TCR was sampled from a woman younger than 30 in good health and CMV-seronegative. Source material: PBMCs. CDR3 sequence reads: CASTIDSRSSPQHF. The CDR3 coding sequence is TGTGCCAGCACCATAGACAGTCGATCATCGCCCCAGCATTTT.